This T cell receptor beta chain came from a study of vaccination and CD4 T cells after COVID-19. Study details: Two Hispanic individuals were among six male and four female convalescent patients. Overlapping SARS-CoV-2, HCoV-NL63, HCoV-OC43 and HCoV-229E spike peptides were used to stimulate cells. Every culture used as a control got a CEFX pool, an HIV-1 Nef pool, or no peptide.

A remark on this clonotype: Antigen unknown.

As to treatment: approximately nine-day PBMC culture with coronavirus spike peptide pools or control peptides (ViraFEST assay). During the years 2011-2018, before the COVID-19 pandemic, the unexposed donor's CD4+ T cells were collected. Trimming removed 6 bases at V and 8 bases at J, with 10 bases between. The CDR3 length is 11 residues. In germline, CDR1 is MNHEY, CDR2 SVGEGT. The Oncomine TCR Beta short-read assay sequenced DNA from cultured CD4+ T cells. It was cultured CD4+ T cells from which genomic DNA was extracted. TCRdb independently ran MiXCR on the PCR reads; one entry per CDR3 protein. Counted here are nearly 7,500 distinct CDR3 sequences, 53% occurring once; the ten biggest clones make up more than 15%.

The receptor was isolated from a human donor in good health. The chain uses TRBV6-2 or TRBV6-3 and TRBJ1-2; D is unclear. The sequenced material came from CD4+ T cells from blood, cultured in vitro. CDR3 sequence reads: CASRLQRGYTF. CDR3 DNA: TGTGCCAGCAGACTACAGAGGGGCTACACCTTC.